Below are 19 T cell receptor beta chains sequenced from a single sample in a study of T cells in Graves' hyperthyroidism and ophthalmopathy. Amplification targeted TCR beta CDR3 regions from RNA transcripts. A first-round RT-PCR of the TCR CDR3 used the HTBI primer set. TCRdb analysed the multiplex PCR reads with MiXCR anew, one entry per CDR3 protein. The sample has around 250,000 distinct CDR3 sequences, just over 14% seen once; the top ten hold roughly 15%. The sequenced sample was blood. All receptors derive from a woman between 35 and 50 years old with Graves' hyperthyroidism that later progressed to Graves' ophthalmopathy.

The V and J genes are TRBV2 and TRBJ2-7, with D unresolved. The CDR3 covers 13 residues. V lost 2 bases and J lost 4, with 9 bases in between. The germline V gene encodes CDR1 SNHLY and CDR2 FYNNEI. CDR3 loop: CASSESSRYEQYF. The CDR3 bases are TGTGCCAGCAGTGAATCCAGCAGATACGAGCAGTACTTC.

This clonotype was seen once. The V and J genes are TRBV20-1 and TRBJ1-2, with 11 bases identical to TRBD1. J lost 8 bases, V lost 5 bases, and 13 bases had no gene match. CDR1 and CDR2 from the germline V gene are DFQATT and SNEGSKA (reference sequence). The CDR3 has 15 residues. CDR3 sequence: CSAVGGTGGVWGYTF. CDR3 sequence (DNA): TGCAGTGCTGTTGGTGGGACAGGGGGGGTATGGGGCTACACCTTC.

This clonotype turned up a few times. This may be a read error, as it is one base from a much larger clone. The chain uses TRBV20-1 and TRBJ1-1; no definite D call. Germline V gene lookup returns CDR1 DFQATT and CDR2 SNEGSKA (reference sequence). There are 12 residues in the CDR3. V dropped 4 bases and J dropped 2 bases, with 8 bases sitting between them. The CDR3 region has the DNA TGCAGTGCTAATACAACAAACACTGAAGCTTTCTTT. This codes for CSANTTNTEAFF.

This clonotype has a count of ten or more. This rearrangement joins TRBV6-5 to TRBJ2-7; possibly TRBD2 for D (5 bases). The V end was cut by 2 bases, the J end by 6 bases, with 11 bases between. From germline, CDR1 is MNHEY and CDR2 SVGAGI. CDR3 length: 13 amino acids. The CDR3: CASSYSLAGEQYF. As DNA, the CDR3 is TGTGCCAGCAGTTACAGCCTAGCTGGCGAGCAGTACTTC.

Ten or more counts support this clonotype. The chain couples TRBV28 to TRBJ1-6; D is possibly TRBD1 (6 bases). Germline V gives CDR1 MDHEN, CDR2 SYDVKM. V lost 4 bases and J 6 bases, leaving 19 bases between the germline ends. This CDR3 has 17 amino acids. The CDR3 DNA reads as TGTGCCAGCAGTTCCCGAATGATCGACAGGACTAATTCACCCCTCCACTTT. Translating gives CASSSRMIDRTNSPLHF.

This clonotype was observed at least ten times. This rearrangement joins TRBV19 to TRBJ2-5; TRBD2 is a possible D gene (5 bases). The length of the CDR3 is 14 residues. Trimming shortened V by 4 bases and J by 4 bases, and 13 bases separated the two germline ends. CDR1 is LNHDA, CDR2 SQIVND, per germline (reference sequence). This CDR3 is CASSTGRVRETQYF. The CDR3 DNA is TGTGCCAGTAGTACCGGGCGGGTGAGAGAGACCCAGTACTTC.

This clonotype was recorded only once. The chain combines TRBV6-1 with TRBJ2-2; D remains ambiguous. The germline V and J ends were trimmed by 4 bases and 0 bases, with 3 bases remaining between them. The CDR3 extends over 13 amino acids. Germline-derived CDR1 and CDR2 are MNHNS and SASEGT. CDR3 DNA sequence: TGTGCCAGCAGTGGTCCGAACACCGGGGAGCTGTTTTTT. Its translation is CASSGPNTGELFF.

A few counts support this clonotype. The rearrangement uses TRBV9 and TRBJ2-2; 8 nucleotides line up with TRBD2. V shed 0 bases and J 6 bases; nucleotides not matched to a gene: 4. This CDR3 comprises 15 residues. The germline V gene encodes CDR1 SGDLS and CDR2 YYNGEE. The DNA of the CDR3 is TGTGCCAGCAGCGTAGCGGGAGGGCTCCCCGGGGAGCTGTTTTTT. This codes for CASSVAGGLPGELFF.

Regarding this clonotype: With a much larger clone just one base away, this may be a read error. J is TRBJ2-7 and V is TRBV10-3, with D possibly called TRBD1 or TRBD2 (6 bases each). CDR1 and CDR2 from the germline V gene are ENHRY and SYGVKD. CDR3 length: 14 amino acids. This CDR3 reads CTISGGGWNYEQYF. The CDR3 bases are TGTACCATCAGTGGAGGGGGGTGGAATTACGAGCAGTACTTC.

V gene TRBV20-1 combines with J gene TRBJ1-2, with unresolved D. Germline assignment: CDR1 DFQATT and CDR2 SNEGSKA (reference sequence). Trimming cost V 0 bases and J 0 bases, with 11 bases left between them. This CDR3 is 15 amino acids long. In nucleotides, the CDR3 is TGCAGTGCTAGAGATCTTTTGAGGGCTAACTATGGCTACACCTTC. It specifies CSARDLLRANYGYTF.

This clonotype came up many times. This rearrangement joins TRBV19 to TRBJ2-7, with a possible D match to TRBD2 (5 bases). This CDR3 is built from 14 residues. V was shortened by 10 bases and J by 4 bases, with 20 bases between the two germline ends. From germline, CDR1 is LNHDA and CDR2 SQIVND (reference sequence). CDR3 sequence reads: CATLYPHGIYEQYF. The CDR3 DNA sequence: TGTGCCACCCTTTACCCCCACGGGATATACGAGCAGTACTTC. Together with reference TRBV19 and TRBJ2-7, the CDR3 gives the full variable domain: DGGITQSPKYLFRKEGQNVTLSCEQNLNHDAMYWYRQDPGQGLRLIYYSQIVNDFQKGDIAEGYSVSREKKESFPLTVTSAQKNPTAFYLCATLYPHGIYEQYFGPGTRLTVT.

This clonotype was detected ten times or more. Written as DNA, the CDR3 is TGTGCCAGTTACAGAGACAGCAATGAGCAGTTCTTC. Its translation: CASYRDSNEQFF. The chain carries TRBV2 and TRBJ2-1; tentatively, D is TRBD1 (5 bases). Looked up from germline, CDR1 is SNHLY and CDR2 is FYNNEI. The CDR3 spans 12 residues. V lost 9 bases, J lost 6 bases, and 12 bases lay in between.

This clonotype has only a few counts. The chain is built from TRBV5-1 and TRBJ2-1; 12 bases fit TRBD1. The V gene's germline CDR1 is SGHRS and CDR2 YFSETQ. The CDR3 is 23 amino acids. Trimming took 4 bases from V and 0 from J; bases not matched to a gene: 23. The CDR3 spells CASSPGTGGALASGLSSYNEQFF. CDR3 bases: TGCGCCAGCAGCCCGGGGACAGGGGGCGCATTGGCTAGCGGTCTTAGCTCCTACAATGAGCAGTTCTTC.

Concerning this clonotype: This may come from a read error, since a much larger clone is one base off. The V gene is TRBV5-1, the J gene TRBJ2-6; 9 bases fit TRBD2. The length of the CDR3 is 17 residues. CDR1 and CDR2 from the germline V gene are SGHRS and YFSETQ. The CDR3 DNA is TGCGCCAGCAGTTACCCGGGACTAGCTATCGGGGCCAACTTCCTGACTTTC. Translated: CASSYPGLAIGANFLTF.

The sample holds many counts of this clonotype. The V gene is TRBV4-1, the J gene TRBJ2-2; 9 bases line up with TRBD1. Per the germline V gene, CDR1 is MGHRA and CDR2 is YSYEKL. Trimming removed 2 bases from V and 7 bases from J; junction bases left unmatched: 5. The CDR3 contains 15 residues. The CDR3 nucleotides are TGCGCCAGCAGCCAATTCCCGACAGGGGGCGGGGAGCTGTTTTTT. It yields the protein CASSQFPTGGGELFF.

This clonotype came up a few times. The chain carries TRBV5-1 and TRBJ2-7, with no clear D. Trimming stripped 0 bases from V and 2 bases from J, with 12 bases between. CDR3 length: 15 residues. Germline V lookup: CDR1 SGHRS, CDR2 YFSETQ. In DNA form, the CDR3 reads TGCGCCAGCAGCTTGGGTCCGCAATCAACCTACGAGCAGTACTTC. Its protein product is CASSLGPQSTYEQYF.

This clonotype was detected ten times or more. CDR3 DNA: TGTGCCACCAGCCCTCCCTCCGGGACTAGTGCCTACGAGCAGTACTTC. Translated, it gives CATSPPSGTSAYEQYF. The genes are TRBV15 and TRBJ2-7, with TRBD2 matching 8 bases. The germline V gene encodes CDR1 LNHNV and CDR2 YYDKDF (reference sequence). This CDR3 region has 16 residues. After removal of 5 bases from V and 2 bases from J, the junction contained 11 bases not matched to a gene.

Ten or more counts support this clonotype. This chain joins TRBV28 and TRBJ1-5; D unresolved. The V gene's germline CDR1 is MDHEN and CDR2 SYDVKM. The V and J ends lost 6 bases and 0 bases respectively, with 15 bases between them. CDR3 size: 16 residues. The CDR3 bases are TGTGCCAGCAGCGCCCAGTGGGCTTATAGCAATCAGCCCCAGCATTTT. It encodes CASSAQWAYSNQPQHF.

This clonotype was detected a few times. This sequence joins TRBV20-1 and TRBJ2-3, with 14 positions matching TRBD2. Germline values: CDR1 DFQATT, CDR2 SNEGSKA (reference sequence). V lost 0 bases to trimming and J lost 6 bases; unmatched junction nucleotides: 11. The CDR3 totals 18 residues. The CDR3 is CSARDLGTSGSSWDTQYF. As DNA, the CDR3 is TGCAGTGCTAGAGATCTCGGGACTAGCGGGAGTTCCTGGGATACGCAGTATTTT.